Given below is one T cell receptor beta chain in context. Its antigen is still unknown. A much larger clone differs from this one at a single base, so this may be a read error. CDR1 is MNHEY and CDR2 is SVGAGI in the germline V gene. The CDR3 consists of 14 residues. The study, taken as a whole, reports: Tumor-infiltrating Treg TCR alpha and beta sequences overlapped most with tumor naive CD4+ T cells, then blood naive. The TCR gene usage of tumor memory CD4+ T cells clustered together with blood and lymph node memory CD4+ cells and with lymph node naive CD4+ cells. Whole repertoires were not studied in the larger cohort, only one V-J beta rearrangement.

Full-length variable regions came from constant-region reverse primers plus semi-nested Nested Universal Primer A PCR. TCRdb recomputed calls from the 5' RACE reads with MiXCR, one row per CDR3 protein. The data contain 30,000 to 40,000 distinct CDR3 sequences, roughly 26% of them singletons. The gene calls are TRBV6-5 and TRBJ2-7; 8 bases agree with TRBD1. This receptor was taken from a female donor with breast cancer. Sample: naive CD4+ T cells sorted from a lymph node. Specified subset: naive CD4+ T cells, CD4+CD45RA+CD25-. The DNA of the CDR3 is TGTACCAGCAGTTTAGGGACAGGCGGCACCGAGCAGTACTTC. Protein sequence: CTSSLGTGGTEQYF.